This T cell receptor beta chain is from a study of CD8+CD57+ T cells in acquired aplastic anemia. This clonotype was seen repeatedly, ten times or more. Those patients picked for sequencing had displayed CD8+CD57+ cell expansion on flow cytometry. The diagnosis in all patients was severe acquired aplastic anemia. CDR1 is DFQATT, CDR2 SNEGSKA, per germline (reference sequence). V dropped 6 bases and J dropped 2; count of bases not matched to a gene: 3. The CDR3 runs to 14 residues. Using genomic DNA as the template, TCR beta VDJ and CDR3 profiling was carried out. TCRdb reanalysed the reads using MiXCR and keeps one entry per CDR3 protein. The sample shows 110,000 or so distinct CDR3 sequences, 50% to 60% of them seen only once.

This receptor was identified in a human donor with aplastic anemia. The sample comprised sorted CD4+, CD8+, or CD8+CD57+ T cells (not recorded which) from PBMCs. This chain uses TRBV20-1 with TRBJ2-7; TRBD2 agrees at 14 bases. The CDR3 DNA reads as TGCAGTGCCCGACTAGCGGGGGGGACCTACGAGCAGTACTTC. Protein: CSARLAGGTYEQYF.